This TCR beta chain was identified in a study of response to subunit inactivated influenza vaccine. Overall study results and limits: Only a handful of new T cells, the authors suggested, are recruited with each seasonal influenza vaccination.

This clonotype was recorded a few times. Its target is not known. MiXCR, run by TCRdb on the RT-PCR reads, gives a single entry per CDR3 protein. The sample has around 520,000 distinct CDR3 sequences, 25% seen once. CDR3 length: 14 amino acids. The V gene lost 3 bases and the J gene lost 1 base, with 9 bases spanning the gap. Germline CDR1 SGHVS, CDR2 FQNEAQ. The rearrangement links TRBV7-8 to TRBJ1-1; possible D gene TRBD1, 6 bases. The material sequenced was CD4+ T cells sorted from PBMCs, taken 4 to 6 days after vaccination. The sequence was obtained from a man aged 45-60 years who received an inactivated influenza vaccine. The chain's CDR3 is CASSFQDRNTEAFF. Written as DNA, the CDR3 is TGTGCCAGCAGCTTCCAGGACAGGAACACTGAAGCTTTCTTT.